These T cell receptor beta chains were read from a single sample in a study of cytomegalovirus exposure and HLA in healthy donors. Libraries were prepared by immunoSEQ multiplex PCR; TCRdb keeps only in-frame clonotypes and omits some of them. With 60,000 to 65,000 clones in the sample, the ten largest clones hold more than 5%. The sample comprised PBMCs. These receptors all stem from a young man in good health and CMV-seropositive. Each CDR3 is given with its conserved first and last residue. A D gene is named only where the DNA matches it firmly.

v_call: TRBV7-6
cdr3_length: 12
d_call: -
j_call: TRBJ2-7
cdr3_nt: TGTGCCAGCAGCCTCAAGTCAGGGGAGCAGTACTTC
cdr3_aa: CASSLKSGEQYF

v_call: TRBV30
cdr3_length: 15
d_call: TRBD1
j_call: TRBJ1-6
cdr3_nt: TGTGCCTGGAGGATAAGGGACAGTGGCAATTCACCCCTCCACTTT
cdr3_aa: CAWRIRDSGNSPLHF

v_call: TRBV7-9
cdr3_length: 13
d_call: -
j_call: TRBJ2-2
cdr3_nt: TGTGCCAGCAGCTTATCCGGGACCGGGGAGCTGTTTTTT
cdr3_aa: CASSLSGTGELFF

v_call: TRBV7-9
cdr3_length: 14
d_call: -
j_call: TRBJ1-1
cdr3_nt: TGTGCCAGCAGCTTAGAGGGGGGGAGCACTGAAGCTTTCTTT
cdr3_aa: CASSLEGGSTEAFF

v_call: TRBV5-5
cdr3_length: 14
d_call: -
j_call: TRBJ1-3
cdr3_nt: TGTGCCAGCAGCTTGGTTCCAGATGGAAACACCATATATTTT
cdr3_aa: CASSLVPDGNTIYF

v_call: TRBV5-6
cdr3_length: 14
d_call: -
j_call: TRBJ2-1
cdr3_nt: TGTGCCAGCAGCTTCCCGGCGAGGTACAATGAGCAGTTCTTC
cdr3_aa: CASSFPARYNEQFF

v_call: TRBV5-8
cdr3_length: 14
d_call: -
j_call: TRBJ1-1
cdr3_nt: TGTGCCAGCAGCTTTTCGGGGGGGAACACTGAAGCTTTCTTT
cdr3_aa: CASSFSGGNTEAFF

v_call: TRBV11-2
cdr3_length: 13
d_call: -
j_call: TRBJ2-1
cdr3_nt: TGTGCCAGCAGCTTAGGGCTCAGCGATGAGCAGTTCTTC
cdr3_aa: CASSLGLSDEQFF

v_call: TRBV5-8
cdr3_length: 12
d_call: -
j_call: TRBJ1-2
cdr3_nt: TGTGCCAGCCTTTTGCGGGGTCGCGGCTACACCTTC
cdr3_aa: CASLLRGRGYTF

v_call: TRBV9
cdr3_length: 15
d_call: TRBD1
j_call: TRBJ2-2
cdr3_nt: TGTGCCAGCAGCCAGGGACAGGGGTTGGTAGGGGAGCTGTTTTTT
cdr3_aa: CASSQGQGLVGELFF

v_call: TRBV19
cdr3_length: 15
d_call: -
j_call: TRBJ2-3
cdr3_nt: TGTGCCAGTAGTATAGGGGGAGTTGGGACAGATACGCAGTATTTT
cdr3_aa: CASSIGGVGTDTQYF

v_call: TRBV30
cdr3_length: 15
d_call: TRBD2
j_call: TRBJ2-3
cdr3_nt: TGTGCCTGGAGTGGGGAGCGGGGACGTGCAGATACGCAGTATTTT
cdr3_aa: CAWSGERGRADTQYF

v_call: TRBV19
cdr3_length: 15
d_call: TRBD1
j_call: TRBJ1-3
cdr3_nt: TGTGCCAGTAGTATTGGTGGGACAGGGGCAAACACCATATATTTT
cdr3_aa: CASSIGGTGANTIYF

v_call: TRBV5-1
cdr3_length: 13
d_call: -
j_call: TRBJ1-2
cdr3_nt: TGCGCCAGCAGCTTGGACAGGGATCATGGCTACACCTTC
cdr3_aa: CASSLDRDHGYTF

v_call: TRBV9
cdr3_length: 15
d_call: TRBD2
j_call: TRBJ2-2
cdr3_nt: TGTGCCAGCAGCGTCGGGGGGGCGAGTACCGGGGAGCTGTTTTTT
cdr3_aa: CASSVGGASTGELFF

v_call: TRBV4-2
cdr3_length: 16
d_call: -
j_call: TRBJ1-2
cdr3_nt: TGTGCCAGCAGCCCTACGGCCCAGACAGGCTCCTATGGCTACACCTTC
cdr3_aa: CASSPTAQTGSYGYTF

v_call: TRBV5-1
cdr3_length: 15
d_call: -
j_call: TRBJ2-7
cdr3_nt: TGCGCCAGCAGCTTGGTTAACGGAGGTGCCTACGAGCAGTACTTC
cdr3_aa: CASSLVNGGAYEQYF

v_call: TRBV6-5
cdr3_length: 13
d_call: -
j_call: TRBJ1-2
cdr3_nt: TGTGCCAGCAGTTACTTCGGAGGGGATGGCTACACCTTC
cdr3_aa: CASSYFGGDGYTF

v_call: TRBV30
cdr3_length: 14
d_call: -
j_call: TRBJ2-7
cdr3_nt: TGTGCCTGGAGGGAGGACCCCGCAGCCTACGAGCAGTACTTC
cdr3_aa: CAWREDPAAYEQYF

v_call: TRBV4-1
cdr3_length: 18
d_call: -
j_call: TRBJ2-5
cdr3_nt: TGCGCCAGCGACTATTGGCCCGGTGGTTGGCTGACCCAAGAGACCCAGTACTTC
cdr3_aa: CASDYWPGGWLTQETQYF

v_call: TRBV29-1
cdr3_length: 14
d_call: TRBD1
j_call: TRBJ2-2
cdr3_nt: TGCAGCGTTGATTCGGCAGGGGGCATCGGGGAGCTGTTTTTT
cdr3_aa: CSVDSAGGIGELFF

v_call: TRBV5-1
cdr3_length: 15
d_call: -
j_call: TRBJ2-5
cdr3_nt: TGCGCCAGCAGCTTGGACAGGGTTGCCCAAGAGACCCAGTACTTC
cdr3_aa: CASSLDRVAQETQYF

v_call: TRBV6-1
cdr3_length: 15
d_call: TRBD1
j_call: TRBJ2-1
cdr3_nt: TGTGCCAGCAGTCGGGACAGACTCTCCTACAATGAGCAGTTCTTC
cdr3_aa: CASSRDRLSYNEQFF

v_call: TRBV2
cdr3_length: 15
d_call: -
j_call: TRBJ2-1
cdr3_nt: TGTGCCAGCTCAGAAGGTAGACAACGCTACAATGAGCAGTTCTTC
cdr3_aa: CASSEGRQRYNEQFF

v_call: TRBV10-1
cdr3_length: 15
d_call: -
j_call: TRBJ1-2
cdr3_nt: TGCGCCAGCAGTGACCGTTCTGACAACTTATATGGCTACACCTTC
cdr3_aa: CASSDRSDNLYGYTF

v_call: TRBV19
cdr3_length: 13
d_call: -
j_call: TRBJ1-1
cdr3_nt: TGTGCCAGTAGTATAGGGCCGAACACTGAAGCTTTCTTT
cdr3_aa: CASSIGPNTEAFF

v_call: TRBV30
cdr3_length: 14
d_call: -
j_call: TRBJ2-7
cdr3_nt: TGTGCCTGGACCGCAAGGGGGAGCGCCTACGAGCAGTACTTC
cdr3_aa: CAWTARGSAYEQYF

v_call: TRBV10-3
cdr3_length: 15
d_call: TRBD2
j_call: TRBJ2-2
cdr3_nt: TGTGCCATCAGTACTAGCGGGAGTGAAGCCGGGGAGCTGTTTTTT
cdr3_aa: CAISTSGSEAGELFF

v_call: TRBV19
cdr3_length: 14
d_call: -
j_call: TRBJ1-5
cdr3_nt: TGTGCCAGTAGTGTACAGGGAGGCAATCAGCCCCAGCATTTT
cdr3_aa: CASSVQGGNQPQHF

v_call: TRBV20-1
cdr3_length: 11
d_call: -
j_call: TRBJ1-1
cdr3_nt: TGCAGTACTGGGGAGGCCACTGAAGCTTTCTTT
cdr3_aa: CSTGEATEAFF

v_call: TRBV5-1
cdr3_length: 11
d_call: -
j_call: TRBJ1-2
cdr3_nt: TGCGCCAGCAGCGCGTCCGATGGCTACACCTTC
cdr3_aa: CASSASDGYTF

v_call: TRBV19
cdr3_length: 13
d_call: -
j_call: TRBJ1-2
cdr3_nt: TGTGCCAGTAGTATCCCAGGGAGGGATGGCTACACCTTC
cdr3_aa: CASSIPGRDGYTF

v_call: TRBV18
cdr3_length: 15
d_call: TRBD1
j_call: TRBJ2-5
cdr3_nt: TGTGCCAGCTCACCACTCAAAAGGGGGCGAGAGACCCAGTACTTC
cdr3_aa: CASSPLKRGRETQYF

v_call: TRBV28
cdr3_length: 17
d_call: -
j_call: TRBJ2-2
cdr3_nt: TGTGCCAGCAGGCCAGCTAGTTTTCCTCAAGACACCGGGGAGCTGTTTTTT
cdr3_aa: CASRPASFPQDTGELFF

v_call: TRBV19
cdr3_length: 12
d_call: TRBD1
j_call: TRBJ2-7
cdr3_nt: TGTGCCAGTAGGGACAGGGCCCACGAGCAGTACTTC
cdr3_aa: CASRDRAHEQYF

v_call: TRBV4-2
cdr3_length: 15
d_call: TRBD2
j_call: TRBJ2-1
cdr3_nt: TGTGCCAGCAGCCAAGACCTCACTAGCGCCAATGAGCAGTTCTTC
cdr3_aa: CASSQDLTSANEQFF

v_call: TRBV7-9
cdr3_length: 16
d_call: TRBD1
j_call: TRBJ1-2
cdr3_nt: TGTGCCAGCAGCTTGCTAGCGGACAGGGCTGGGTATGGCTACACCTTC
cdr3_aa: CASSLLADRAGYGYTF

v_call: TRBV6-5
cdr3_length: 14
d_call: TRBD1
j_call: TRBJ2-7
cdr3_nt: TGTGCCAGCAGTTGGGACAGGGATTCGTACGAGCAGTACTTC
cdr3_aa: CASSWDRDSYEQYF